This T cell receptor (beta chain) originates from a study of T cells in Graves' hyperthyroidism and ophthalmopathy. Overall study results and limits: Most clonotypes expanded in thyroid above 0.001 were likewise present in blood.

RNA transcripts provided the source from which TCR beta CDR3 regions were amplified. Using the HTBI primer set, a first-round RT-PCR was run on the TCR CDR3. TCRdb itself ran the multiplex PCR reads through MiXCR, one entry per CDR3 protein. The repertoire holds around 420,000 distinct CDR3 sequences, with approximately 15% as singletons. Orbital computed tomography and thyroid ultrasound, together with serum TRAb and thyroxine and clinical symptoms, were used for diagnoses. This clonotype showed up many times. No antigen is known for it. Germline CDR1 and CDR2: MNHNS and SASEGT. Trimming took 6 bases from V and 6 from J, leaving 23 bases between them. The CDR3 loop spans 17 amino acids.

The clonotype originates from a young woman with Graves' hyperthyroidism. The genes are TRBV6-1 and TRBJ2-2; possibly TRBD1 for D (6 bases). The sequenced sample consisted of blood. CDR3 loop: CASRSSPRGFNAGELFF. CDR3 nucleotide sequence: TGTGCCAGCAGGTCCTCCCCTAGGGGGTTTAATGCCGGGGAGCTGTTTTTT.